A single sample gave rise to the 26 T cell receptor beta chains below, sequenced in a study of blood T cell repertoires in COVID-19. Generated by immunoSEQ multiplex PCR, the TCRdb table keeps only in-frame clones and is missing some. This sample carries more than 250,000 clones, roughly 80% of them seen once, and the ten largest clones take roughly 4.7%. The sequenced sample was PBMCs or T cells enriched from blood (not recorded which). These receptors originate from a man aged 35-49 years who had been exposed to COVID-19.

The chain couples TRBV18 to TRBJ1-3; D gene uncertain. The CDR3 covers 16 residues. Looked up from germline, CDR1 is KGHSH and CDR2 is LQKENI. V shed 1 base and J shed 4 bases, with 14 bases lying between them. In DNA, the CDR3 is TGTGCCAGCTCACCACTTGGCCGGGGTGGCGGAAACACCATATATTTT. Its protein is CASSPLGRGGGNTIYF.

Only a few counts were recorded for this clone. The chain uses TRBV21-1 and TRBJ2-7; TRBD2, the table's D call, was not compared with the DNA. TRBV21-1 has pseudogene status. The CDR3 is 15 residues long. The CDR3 reads CASRDDSARVYEQYF. The CDR3 nucleotides are TGTGCCAGCAGAGACGACTCAGCGAGGGTCTACGAGCAGTACTTC.

This chain uses TRBV5-4 with TRBJ2-7; 11 bases are shared with TRBD2. J gave up 3 bases and V 3 bases, and 2 bases lay outside the gene matches. The CDR3 is 14 amino acids. Germline lookup yields CDR1 SGHNT and CDR2 YYREEE (reference sequence). CDR3 sequence: CASSYTSGSYEQYF. Here the CDR3 DNA reads TGTGCCAGCAGCTATACTAGCGGGAGCTACGAGCAGTACTTC.

The rearrangement uses TRBV3-1 (or the pseudogene TRBV3-2) and TRBJ1-5, with D uncertain. The CDR3 covers 14 residues. V was clipped by 0 bases and J by 0 bases, with 3 bases between them. Germline loops: CDR1 LGHDT, CDR2 YNNKEL (reference sequence). CDR3 sequence reads: CASSQDYSNQPQHF. The CDR3 DNA is TGTGCCAGCAGCCAAGATTATAGCAATCAGCCCCAGCATTTT.

The chain employs TRBV11-3 and TRBJ2-5; possible D gene TRBD2, 6 bases. V was shortened by 1 base and J by 4 bases, with 7 bases between the two germline ends. This CDR3 has 13 residues. Germline assignment: CDR1 SGHNT and CDR2 YENEEA. The CDR3 nucleotides are TGTGCCAGCAGCTTAGGGACTACAGAGACCCAGTACTTC. Its translation: CASSLGTTETQYF.

This rearrangement joins TRBV7-9 to TRBJ2-5, with D possibly being TRBD2 (8 bases). V dropped 1 base and J dropped 4 bases, with 25 bases sitting between them. The V gene's germline CDR1 is SEHNR and CDR2 FQNEAQ (reference sequence). The CDR3 has 19 amino acids. CDR3 DNA: TGTGCCAGCAGCTTAGAGAGGGACAGCCCGGGACTAGGAGGAGAGACCCAGTACTTC. Its translation is CASSLERDSPGLGGETQYF.

Of note for this clone: The germline gene is not matched at one end of the junction; a read error may be the cause. The V and J genes are TRBV5-1 and TRBJ2-5, with D tentatively TRBD1 (6 bases). Per germline, CDR1 SGHRS and CDR2 YFSETQ. The CDR3 covers 13 residues. The CDR3 region is CASSLDSEETQYF. In nucleotides, the CDR3 is TGCGCCAGCAGTTTGGACAGTGAAGAGACCCAGTACTTC.

This chain connects TRBV7-9 to TRBJ2-1, with D possibly matching TRBD2 (5 bases). Germline CDR1 SEHNR, CDR2 FQNEAQ (reference sequence). V shed 3 bases and J shed 8 bases, with 20 bases lying between them. The CDR3 is 16 amino acids. CDR3 sequence (DNA): TGTGCCAGCAGCTTGAAACTAGTGGTTGGTACGGATGAGCAGTTCTTC. It encodes CASSLKLVVGTDEQFF. The complete variable domain, with remaining parts taken from reference TRBV7-9 and TRBJ2-1, reads DTGVSQNPRHKITKRGQNVTFRCDPISEHNRLYWYRQTLGQGPEFLTYFQNEAQLEKSRLLSDRFSAERPKGSFSTLEIQRTEQGDSAMYLCASSLKLVVGTDEQFFGPGTRLTVL.

In its sample, this clone was seen a few times. Different DNA sequences within this sample yield the same CDR3. CDR3 residues: CASGLGREAFF. The CDR3 DNA follows: TGTGCTAGTGGTTTGGGCAGGGAAGCTTTCTTT. The chain combines TRBV12-5 with TRBJ1-1; D is uncertain. V was trimmed by 1 base and J by 8 bases, leaving 5 bases between them. The CDR3 contains 11 residues. Germline V CDR1 and CDR2: LGHNT, FRNRAP.

The chain employs TRBV7-9 and TRBJ2-7, with 11 bases matching TRBD2. This CDR3 region has 15 residues. The germline V gene has CDR1 SEHNR and CDR2 FQNEAQ (reference sequence). The V segment lost 3 bases and the J segment 3 bases; nucleotides outside the gene matches: 4. The CDR3 DNA is TGTGCCAGCAGCTTGTTGGGACTAGCGGACTACGAGCAGTACTTC. This codes for CASSLLGLADYEQYF. Filled out from reference TRBV7-9 and TRBJ2-7, the complete variable domain reads DTGVSQNPRHKITKRGQNVTFRCDPISEHNRLYWYRQTLGQGPEFLTYFQNEAQLEKSRLLSDRFSAERPKGSFSTLEIQRTEQGDSAMYLCASSLLGLADYEQYFGPGTRLTVT.

This chain joins TRBV4-2 and TRBJ1-2, with 12 bases aligning to TRBD1. With V trimmed by 0 bases and J by 8 bases, 4 bases remained unmatched. The germline gives CDR1 LGHNA, CDR2 YNFKEQ. The CDR3 has 15 residues. The CDR3 DNA reads as TGTGCCAGCAGCCAAGAGGGACAGGGGGCGCGCGGCTACACCTTC. This sequence encodes CASSQEGQGARGYTF.

The V and J genes are TRBV10-2 and TRBJ2-6; 7 nucleotides align to TRBD1. From germline, CDR1 is WSHSY and CDR2 SAAADI. The CDR3 has 16 residues. With V trimmed by 2 bases and J by 1 base, 2 bases remained unmatched. The CDR3 sequence is CASSEDRVSGANVLTF. The CDR3 nucleotides are TGCGCCAGCAGTGAGGACAGGGTATCTGGGGCCAACGTCCTGACTTTC.

The V call is TRBV19, the J call TRBJ2-1; TRBD2 is a possible D gene (6 bases). Germline loops: CDR1 LNHDA, CDR2 SQIVND (reference sequence). V gave up 7 bases and J gave up 7 bases, with 11 bases separating them. The CDR3 consists of 12 residues. The CDR3 region is CASTLGGNEQFF. In nucleotides, the CDR3 is TGTGCCAGTACCCTGGGGGGAAATGAGCAGTTCTTC. Variable domain in full (rest from reference TRBV19 and TRBJ2-1): DGGITQSPKYLFRKEGQNVTLSCEQNLNHDAMYWYRQDPGQGLRLIYYSQIVNDFQKGDIAEGYSVSREKKESFPLTVTSAQKNPTAFYLCASTLGGNEQFFGPGTRLTVL.

The CDR3: CASSIGVGKQETQYF. The CDR3 region has the DNA TGTGCCAGTAGTATAGGTGTCGGGAAACAAGAGACCCAGTACTTC. The J gene is TRBJ2-5, the V gene TRBV19; maybe TRBD2 (5 bases). This CDR3 comprises 15 residues. V gave up 1 base and J gave up 2 bases, with 11 bases separating them. Germline lookup yields CDR1 LNHDA and CDR2 SQIVND (reference sequence).

The chain joins TRBV18 to TRBJ1-1; D is ambiguous. Trimming shortened V by 4 bases and J by 6 bases, and 15 bases separated the two germline ends. CDR3 length: 14 amino acids. Germline V CDR1 and CDR2: KGHSH, LQKENI. The CDR3 DNA reads TGTGCCAGCTCACTCCAGGAGGTCGGGGCTGAAGCTTTCTTT. It translates to CASSLQEVGAEAFF.

The chain is built from TRBV5-4 and TRBJ1-2; D is unresolved. Trimming removed 2 bases at V and 4 bases at J, with 15 bases between. Germline CDR1 reads SGHNT; CDR2 reads YYREEE (reference sequence). This CDR3 comprises 15 residues. DNA for the CDR3: TGTGCCAGCAGCTTTAGTTTAAGTGAAACCTATGGCTACACCTTC. Translated: CASSFSLSETYGYTF.

This clone occurred once. This chain joins TRBV9 and TRBJ2-7, with TRBD1 matching 10 bases. With V trimmed by 4 bases and J by 2 bases, 3 bases remained unmatched. CDR3 size: 14 residues. In germline, CDR1 is SGDLS, CDR2 YYNGEE. The DNA for the CDR3 is TGTGCCAGCAGCCAGGGACAGGGGACCTACGAGCAGTACTTC. It is translated as CASSQGQGTYEQYF.

The rearrangement uses TRBV18 and TRBJ2-7, with no clear D. Trimming took 4 bases from V and 5 from J, leaving 12 bases between them. The CDR3 covers 13 residues. Germline values: CDR1 KGHSH, CDR2 LQKENI. CDR3 loop: CASSLASRDEQYF. The DNA of the CDR3 is TGTGCCAGCTCACTGGCTTCACGGGACGAGCAGTACTTC.

V and J are TRBV3-1 (or the pseudogene TRBV3-2) and TRBJ2-1, with TRBD1 as a possible D gene (6 bases). The ends were cut back, 4 bases at V and 8 bases at J, with 18 bases in the middle. Looked up from germline, CDR1 is LGHDT and CDR2 is YNNKEL (reference sequence). The CDR3 runs 15 residues. This CDR3 is CASSPQGMKIDEQFF. CDR3 nucleotides: TGTGCCAGCAGCCCGCAGGGGATGAAAATAGATGAGCAGTTCTTC.

This chain connects TRBV24-1 to TRBJ2-5, with a weak D call TRBD2 (6 bases). This CDR3 is built from 15 residues. Per the germline V gene, CDR1 is KGHDR and CDR2 is SFDVKD. Deletions cut 1 base from V and 3 bases from J, with 11 bases between. CDR3 sequence: CATSDFGGKEETQYF. The DNA for the CDR3 is TGTGCCACCAGTGATTTCGGGGGAAAAGAAGAGACCCAGTACTTC.

The V and J genes are TRBV6-5 and TRBJ1-6, with D possibly being TRBD1 (6 bases). Germline CDR1 and CDR2: MNHEY and SVGAGI. Deletions cut 2 bases from V and 9 bases from J, with 14 bases between. The CDR3 is made up of 15 amino acids. DNA of the CDR3: TGTGCCAGCAGTTACGATGGGGGCGAATCTTCACCCCTCCACTTT. It is translated as CASSYDGGESSPLHF.

J is TRBJ2-1 and V is TRBV7-9, with 10 nucleotides matching TRBD1. Trimming removed 5 bases from V and 5 bases from J; junction bases left unmatched: 6. The germline V gene has CDR1 SEHNR and CDR2 FQNEAQ (reference sequence). The CDR3 runs to 15 residues. CDR3 sequence reads: CASSLLGTGDNEQFF. CDR3 sequence (DNA): TGTGCCAGCAGCCTCCTTGGGACAGGGGACAATGAGCAGTTCTTC. Full variable domain (outside the CDR3, taken from reference TRBV7-9 and TRBJ2-1): DTGVSQNPRHKITKRGQNVTFRCDPISEHNRLYWYRQTLGQGPEFLTYFQNEAQLEKSRLLSDRFSAERPKGSFSTLEIQRTEQGDSAMYLCASSLLGTGDNEQFFGPGTRLTVL.

V is TRBV4-2 and J is TRBJ2-5; 12 bases line up with TRBD2. The J segment lost 5 bases and the V segment lost 2 bases, leaving 9 bases of the junction unmatched. This CDR3 has 17 amino acids. The germline V gene encodes CDR1 LGHNA and CDR2 YNFKEQ. CDR3 sequence reads: CASSQQLAGGGPETQYF. In DNA form, the CDR3 reads TGTGCCAGCAGCCAACAACTAGCGGGAGGAGGGCCCGAGACCCAGTACTTC.

The rearrangement uses TRBV5-1 and TRBJ2-7, with D tentatively TRBD2 (6 bases). Germline values: CDR1 SGHRS, CDR2 YFSETQ. This CDR3 has 15 amino acids. Trimming stripped 6 bases from V and 7 bases from J, with 23 bases between. DNA for the CDR3: TGCGCCAGCATGGCGGGGCGAAGGCCCTCGGATGAGCAGTACTTC. Its translation: CASMAGRRPSDEQYF.

The J gene is TRBJ2-5, the V gene TRBV7-3; 7 bases line up with TRBD1. The J segment lost 7 bases and the V segment lost 5 bases, leaving 7 bases of the junction unmatched. This CDR3 contains 13 residues. Germline CDR1 reads SGHTA; CDR2 reads FQGTGA. The chain's CDR3 is CASSLEGARTQYF. Written as DNA, the CDR3 is TGTGCCAGCAGCCTCGAGGGGGCGCGGACCCAGTACTTC.

The J gene is TRBJ2-2, the V gene TRBV5-1; D unclear. This CDR3 spans 13 amino acids. V lost 5 bases, J lost 9 bases, and 14 bases lay in between. Germline CDR1 SGHRS, CDR2 YFSETQ. CDR3 in amino acids: CASSYSELWELFF. CDR3 DNA sequence: TGCGCCAGCAGTTACAGTGAGCTCTGGGAGCTGTTTTTT.